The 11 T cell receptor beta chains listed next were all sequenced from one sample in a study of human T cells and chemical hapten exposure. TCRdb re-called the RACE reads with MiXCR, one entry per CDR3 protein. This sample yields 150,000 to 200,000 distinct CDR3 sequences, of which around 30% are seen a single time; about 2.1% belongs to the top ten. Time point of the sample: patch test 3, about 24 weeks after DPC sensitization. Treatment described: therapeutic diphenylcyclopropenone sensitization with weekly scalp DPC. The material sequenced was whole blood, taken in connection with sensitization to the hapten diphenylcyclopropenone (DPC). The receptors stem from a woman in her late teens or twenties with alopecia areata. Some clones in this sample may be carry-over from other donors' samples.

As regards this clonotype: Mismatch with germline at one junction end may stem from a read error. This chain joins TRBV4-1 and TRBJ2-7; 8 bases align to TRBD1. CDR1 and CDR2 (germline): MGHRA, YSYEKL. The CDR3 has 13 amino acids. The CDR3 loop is CASCQGQGGEQYF. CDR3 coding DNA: TGCGCCAGCTGCCAAGGACAGGGTGGTGAGCAGTACTTC.

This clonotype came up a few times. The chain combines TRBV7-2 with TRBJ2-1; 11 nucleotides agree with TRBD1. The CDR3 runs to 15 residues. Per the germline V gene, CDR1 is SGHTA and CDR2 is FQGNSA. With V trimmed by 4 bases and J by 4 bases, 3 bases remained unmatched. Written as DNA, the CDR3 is TGTGCCAGCAGCTCCCGGGACAGGGGGTACAATGAGCAGTTCTTC. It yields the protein CASSSRDRGYNEQFF.

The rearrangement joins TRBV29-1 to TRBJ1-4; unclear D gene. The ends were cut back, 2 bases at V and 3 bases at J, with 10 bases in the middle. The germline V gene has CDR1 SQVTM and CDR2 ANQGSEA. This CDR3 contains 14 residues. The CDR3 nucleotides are TGCAGCGTTGAAACCGGGGAGGCTAATGAAAAACTGTTTTTT. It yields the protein CSVETGEANEKLFF.

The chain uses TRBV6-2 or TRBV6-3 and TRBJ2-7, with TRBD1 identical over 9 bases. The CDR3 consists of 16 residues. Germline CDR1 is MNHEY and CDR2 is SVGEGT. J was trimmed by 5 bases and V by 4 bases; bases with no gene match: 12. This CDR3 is CASSSFAGTGSHEQYF. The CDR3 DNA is TGTGCCAGCAGTTCCTTCGCCGGGACAGGGTCGCACGAGCAGTACTTC.

In DNA form, the CDR3 reads TGTGCCAGCAGCCAAGATCGGGGCTTCGCCTATGGCTACACCTTC. Residues: CASSQDRGFAYGYTF. The rearrangement uses TRBV4-2 and TRBJ1-2; possibly TRBD1 for D (5 bases). CDR3 length: 15 amino acids. CDR1 and CDR2 (germline): LGHNA, YNFKEQ. Between the trimmed V and J ends, which lost 0 bases and 4 bases, there was a span of 12 bases.

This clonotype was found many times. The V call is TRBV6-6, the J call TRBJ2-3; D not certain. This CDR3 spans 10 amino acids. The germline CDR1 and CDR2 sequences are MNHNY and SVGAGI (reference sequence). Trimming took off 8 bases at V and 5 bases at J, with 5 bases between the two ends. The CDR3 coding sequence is TGTGCCAGCGGTCTAGATACGCAGTATTTT. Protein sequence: CASGLDTQYF.

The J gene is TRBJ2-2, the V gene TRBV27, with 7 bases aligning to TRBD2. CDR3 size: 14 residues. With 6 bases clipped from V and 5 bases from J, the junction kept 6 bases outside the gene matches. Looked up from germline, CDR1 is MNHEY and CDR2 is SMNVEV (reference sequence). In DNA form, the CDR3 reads TGTGCCAGCAGGCGGGAGTTGGGAACCGGGGAGCTGTTTTTT. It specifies CASRRELGTGELFF.

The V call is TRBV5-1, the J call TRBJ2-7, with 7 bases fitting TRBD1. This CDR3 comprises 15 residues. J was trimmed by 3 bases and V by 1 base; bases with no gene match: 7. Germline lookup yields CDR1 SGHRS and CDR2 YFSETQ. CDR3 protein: CASSLSGTASYEQYF. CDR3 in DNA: TGCGCCAGCAGCTTGTCGGGGACAGCCAGCTACGAGCAGTACTTC.

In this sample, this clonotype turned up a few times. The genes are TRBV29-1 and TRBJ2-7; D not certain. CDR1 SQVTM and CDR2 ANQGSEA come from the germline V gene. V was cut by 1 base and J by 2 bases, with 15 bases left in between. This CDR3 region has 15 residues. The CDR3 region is CSVEGLRGRAYEQYF. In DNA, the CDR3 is TGCAGCGTTGAAGGATTGCGTGGTCGGGCCTACGAGCAGTACTTC.

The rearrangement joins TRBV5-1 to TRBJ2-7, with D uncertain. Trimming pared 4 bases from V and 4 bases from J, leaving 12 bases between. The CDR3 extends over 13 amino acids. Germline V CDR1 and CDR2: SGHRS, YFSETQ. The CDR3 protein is CASSPEVGYEQYF. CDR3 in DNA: TGCGCCAGCAGCCCTGAGGTCGGATACGAGCAGTACTTC.

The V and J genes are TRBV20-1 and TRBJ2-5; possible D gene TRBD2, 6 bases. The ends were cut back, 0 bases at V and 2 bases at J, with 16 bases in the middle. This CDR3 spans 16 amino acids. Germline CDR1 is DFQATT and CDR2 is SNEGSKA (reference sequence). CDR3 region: CSARDWGVPSQETQYF. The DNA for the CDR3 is TGCAGTGCTAGAGATTGGGGGGTGCCGTCGCAAGAGACCCAGTACTTC.